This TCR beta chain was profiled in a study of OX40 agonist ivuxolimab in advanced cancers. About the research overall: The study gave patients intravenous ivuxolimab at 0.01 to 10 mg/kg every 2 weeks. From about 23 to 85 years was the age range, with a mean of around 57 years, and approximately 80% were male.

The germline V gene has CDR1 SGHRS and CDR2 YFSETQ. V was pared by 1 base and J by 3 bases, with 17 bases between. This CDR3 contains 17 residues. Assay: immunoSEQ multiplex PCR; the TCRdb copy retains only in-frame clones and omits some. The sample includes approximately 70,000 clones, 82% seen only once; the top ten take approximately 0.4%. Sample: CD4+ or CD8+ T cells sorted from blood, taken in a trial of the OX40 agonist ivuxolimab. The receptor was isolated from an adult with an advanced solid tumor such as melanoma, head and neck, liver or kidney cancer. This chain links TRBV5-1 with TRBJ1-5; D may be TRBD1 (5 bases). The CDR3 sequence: CASSLNSNDRVNQPQHF. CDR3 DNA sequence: TGCGCCAGCAGCTTGAACTCTAACGACAGAGTCAATCAGCCCCAGCATTTT.